This T cell receptor beta chain derives from a study of T cells in Graves' hyperthyroidism and ophthalmopathy. Study results and caveats: With a median lead of around 6.7 months before onset, the model predicted ophthalmopathy.

This clonotype was picked up a small number of times. Antigen specificity is unknown. Using RNA transcripts as the source, TCR beta CDR3 regions were amplified. First-round RT-PCR targeting the TCR CDR3 was performed with the HTBI primer set. TCRdb called the multiplex PCR reads again in MiXCR, with one record for every CDR3 protein. The sample gives approximately 500,000 distinct CDR3 sequences, about 45% of which show up once; more than 7.5% is in the top ten. Graves' hyperthyroidism is called stable when ophthalmopathy does not progress within 18 months. The CDR3 totals 15 residues. Germline-derived CDR1 and CDR2 are DFQATT and SNEGSKA (reference sequence). V was trimmed by 6 bases and J by 14 bases, leaving 31 bases between them.

The J gene is TRBJ1-1, the V gene TRBV20-1; D gene ambiguous. The sequence derives from a woman aged 18-29 years with Graves' hyperthyroidism. The source material was peripheral blood or thyroid tissue (not recorded which). Written as DNA, the CDR3 is TGCAGTGCCGTCCCGGGTGGGAGGGCCGACAATGAGCAGTTCTTT. It specifies CSAVPGGRADNEQFF.